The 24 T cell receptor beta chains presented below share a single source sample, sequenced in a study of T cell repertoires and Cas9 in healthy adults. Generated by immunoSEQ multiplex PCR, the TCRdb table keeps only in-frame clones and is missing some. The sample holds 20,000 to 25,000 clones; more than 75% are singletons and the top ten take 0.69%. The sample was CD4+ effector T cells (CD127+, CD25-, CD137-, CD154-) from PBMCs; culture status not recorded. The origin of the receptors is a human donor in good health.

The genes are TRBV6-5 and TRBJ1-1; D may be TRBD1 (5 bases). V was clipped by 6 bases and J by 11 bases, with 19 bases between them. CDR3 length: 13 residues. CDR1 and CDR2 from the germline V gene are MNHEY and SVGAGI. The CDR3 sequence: CASRGTHGAGAFF. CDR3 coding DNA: TGTGCCAGCAGGGGAACCCACGGGGCGGGGGCTTTCTTT.

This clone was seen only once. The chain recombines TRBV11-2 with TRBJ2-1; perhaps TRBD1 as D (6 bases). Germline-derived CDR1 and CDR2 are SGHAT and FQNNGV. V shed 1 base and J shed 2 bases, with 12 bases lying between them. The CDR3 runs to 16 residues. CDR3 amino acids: CASSLVKGVAYNEQFF. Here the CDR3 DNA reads TGTGCCAGCAGCTTAGTGAAGGGGGTGGCCTACAATGAGCAGTTCTTC. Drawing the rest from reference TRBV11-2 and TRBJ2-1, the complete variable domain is EAGVAQSPRYKIIEKRQSVAFWCNPISGHATLYWYQQILGQGPKLLIQFQNNGVVDDSQLPKDRFSAERLKGVDSTLKIQPAKLEDSAVYLCASSLVKGVAYNEQFFGPGTRLTVL.

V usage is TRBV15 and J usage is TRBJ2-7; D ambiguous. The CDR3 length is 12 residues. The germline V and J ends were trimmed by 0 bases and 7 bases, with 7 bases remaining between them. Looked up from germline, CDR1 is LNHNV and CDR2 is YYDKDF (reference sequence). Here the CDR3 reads CATSRDGPEQYF. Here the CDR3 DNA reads TGTGCCACCAGCAGAGATGGTCCGGAGCAGTACTTC.

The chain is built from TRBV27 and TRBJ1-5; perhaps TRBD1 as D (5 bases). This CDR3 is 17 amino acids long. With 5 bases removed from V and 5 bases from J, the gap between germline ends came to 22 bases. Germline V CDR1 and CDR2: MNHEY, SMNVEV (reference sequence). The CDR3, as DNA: TGTGCCAGCAGTGCCCGGGGGGGGACTATCAGTCATCAGCCCCAGCATTTT. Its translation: CASSARGGTISHQPQHF.

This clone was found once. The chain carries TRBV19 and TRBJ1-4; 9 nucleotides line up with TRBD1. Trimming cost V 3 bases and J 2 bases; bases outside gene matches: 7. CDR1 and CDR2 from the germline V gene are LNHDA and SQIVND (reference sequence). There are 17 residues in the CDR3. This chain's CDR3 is CASSIGTGRKTNEKLFF. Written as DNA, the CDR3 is TGTGCCAGTAGTATCGGGACAGGGAGGAAGACTAATGAAAAACTGTTTTTT.

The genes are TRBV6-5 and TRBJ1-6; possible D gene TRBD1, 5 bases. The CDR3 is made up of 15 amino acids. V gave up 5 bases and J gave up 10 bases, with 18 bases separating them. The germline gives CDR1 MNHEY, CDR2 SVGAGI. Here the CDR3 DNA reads TGTGCCAGCAGTCCCCTTAGGGGAGGCAACTCACCCCTCCACTTT. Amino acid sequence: CASSPLRGGNSPLHF.

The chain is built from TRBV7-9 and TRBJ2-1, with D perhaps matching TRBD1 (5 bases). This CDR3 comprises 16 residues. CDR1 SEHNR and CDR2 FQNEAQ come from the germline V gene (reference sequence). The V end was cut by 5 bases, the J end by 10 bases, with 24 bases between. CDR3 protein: CASSPGTFDGAGEQFF. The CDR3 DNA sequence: TGTGCCAGCAGCCCCGGTACGTTCGATGGGGCCGGAGAGCAGTTCTTC.

The CDR3 loop is CASSDRRGNNFYEQYF. The CDR3 region has the DNA TGCGCCAGCAGTGATCGTAGAGGGAACAATTTCTACGAGCAGTACTTC. The V gene is TRBV10-1, the J gene TRBJ2-7, with a possible D match to TRBD2 (5 bases). Trimming stripped 3 bases from V and 3 bases from J, with 18 bases between. Germline values: CDR1 WNHNN, CDR2 SYGVQD (reference sequence). This CDR3 comprises 16 residues.

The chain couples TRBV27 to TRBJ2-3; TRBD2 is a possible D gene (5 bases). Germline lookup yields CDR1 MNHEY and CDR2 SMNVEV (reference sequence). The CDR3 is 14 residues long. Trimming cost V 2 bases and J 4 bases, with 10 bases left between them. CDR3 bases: TGTGCCAGCAGTTTAGTAGCGCAGCCAGATACGCAGTATTTT. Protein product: CASSLVAQPDTQYF.

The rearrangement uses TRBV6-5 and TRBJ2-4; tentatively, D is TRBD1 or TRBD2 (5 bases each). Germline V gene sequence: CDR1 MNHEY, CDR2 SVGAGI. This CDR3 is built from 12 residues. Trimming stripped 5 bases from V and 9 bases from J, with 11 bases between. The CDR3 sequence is CASSRPGSIQYF. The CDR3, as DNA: TGTGCCAGCAGTCGACCAGGGAGCATTCAGTACTTC.

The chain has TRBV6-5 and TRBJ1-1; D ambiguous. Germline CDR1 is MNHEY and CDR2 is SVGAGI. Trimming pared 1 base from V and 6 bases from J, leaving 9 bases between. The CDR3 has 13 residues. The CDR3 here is CASSYYLGSEAFF. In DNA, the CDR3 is TGTGCCAGCAGTTACTACTTAGGGTCTGAAGCTTTCTTT.

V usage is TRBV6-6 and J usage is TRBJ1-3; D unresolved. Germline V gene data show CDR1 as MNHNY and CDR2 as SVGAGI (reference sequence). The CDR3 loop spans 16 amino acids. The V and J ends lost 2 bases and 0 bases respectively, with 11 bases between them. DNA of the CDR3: TGTGCCAGCAGTTACGGAGGTTTTCTCTCTGGAAACACCATATATTTT. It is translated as CASSYGGFLSGNTIYF.

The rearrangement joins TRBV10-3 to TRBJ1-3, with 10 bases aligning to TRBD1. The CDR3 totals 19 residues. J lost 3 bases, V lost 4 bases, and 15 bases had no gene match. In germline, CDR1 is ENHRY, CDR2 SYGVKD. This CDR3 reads CAISAGLGQGEFFGNTIYF. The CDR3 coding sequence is TGTGCCATCAGTGCCGGACTCGGACAGGGGGAGTTTTTTGGAAACACCATATATTTT.

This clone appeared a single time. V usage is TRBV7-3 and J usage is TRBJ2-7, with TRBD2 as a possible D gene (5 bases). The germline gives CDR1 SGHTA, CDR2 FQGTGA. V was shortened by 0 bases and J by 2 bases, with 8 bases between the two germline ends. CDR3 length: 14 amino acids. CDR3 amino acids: CASSLTTGAYEQYF. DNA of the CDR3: TGTGCCAGCAGCTTAACGACCGGGGCCTACGAGCAGTACTTC.

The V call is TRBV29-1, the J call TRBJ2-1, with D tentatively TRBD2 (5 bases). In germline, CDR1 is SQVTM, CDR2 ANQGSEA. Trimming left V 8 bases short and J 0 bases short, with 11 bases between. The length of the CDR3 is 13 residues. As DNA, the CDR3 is TGCAGCTCAAGACGGGGCTCCTACAATGAGCAGTTCTTC. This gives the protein CSSRRGSYNEQFF.

CDR3 sequence: CASSRGGGDFISYEQYF. The CDR3 coding sequence is TGTGCCAGCAGCAGGGGGGGAGGAGATTTTATATCCTACGAGCAGTACTTC. The gene calls are TRBV7-9 and TRBJ2-7; maybe TRBD2 (7 bases). Germline CDR1 is SEHNR and CDR2 is FQNEAQ (reference sequence). The V and J ends lost 5 bases and 1 base respectively, with 21 bases between them. The CDR3 runs to 17 residues.

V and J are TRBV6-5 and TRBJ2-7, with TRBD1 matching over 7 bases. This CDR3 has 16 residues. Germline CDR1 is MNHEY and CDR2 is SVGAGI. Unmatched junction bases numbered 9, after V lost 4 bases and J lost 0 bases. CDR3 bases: TGTGCCAGCAGTTCATGGGACAGAGTTGGCTCCTACGAGCAGTACTTC. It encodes CASSSWDRVGSYEQYF.

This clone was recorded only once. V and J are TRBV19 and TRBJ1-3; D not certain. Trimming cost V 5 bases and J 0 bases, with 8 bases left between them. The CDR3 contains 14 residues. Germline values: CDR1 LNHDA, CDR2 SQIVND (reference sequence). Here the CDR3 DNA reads TGTGCCAGTAGTGACCAGGTCTCTGGAAACACCATATATTTT. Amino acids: CASSDQVSGNTIYF. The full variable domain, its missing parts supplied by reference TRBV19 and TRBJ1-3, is DGGITQSPKYLFRKEGQNVTLSCEQNLNHDAMYWYRQDPGQGLRLIYYSQIVNDFQKGDIAEGYSVSREKKESFPLTVTSAQKNPTAFYLCASSDQVSGNTIYFGEGSWLTVV.

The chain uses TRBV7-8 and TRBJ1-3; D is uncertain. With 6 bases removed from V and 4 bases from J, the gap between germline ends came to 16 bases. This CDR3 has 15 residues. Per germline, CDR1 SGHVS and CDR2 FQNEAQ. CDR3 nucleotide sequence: TGTGCCAGCAGTCTGACGGTGGGAGTGGGAAACACCATATATTTT. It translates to CASSLTVGVGNTIYF. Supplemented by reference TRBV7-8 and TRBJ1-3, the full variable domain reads GAGVSQSPRYKVAKRGQDVALRCDPISGHVSLFWYQQALGQGPEFLTYFQNEAQLDKSGLPSDRFFAERPEGSVSTLKIQRTQQEDSAVYLCASSLTVGVGNTIYFGEGSWLTVV.

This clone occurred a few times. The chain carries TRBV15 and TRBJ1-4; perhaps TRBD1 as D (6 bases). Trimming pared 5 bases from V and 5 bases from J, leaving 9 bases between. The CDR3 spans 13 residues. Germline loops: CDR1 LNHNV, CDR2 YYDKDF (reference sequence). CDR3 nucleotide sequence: TGTGCCACCAGCGGGGGCAGGAATGAAAAACTGTTTTTT. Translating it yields CATSGGRNEKLFF. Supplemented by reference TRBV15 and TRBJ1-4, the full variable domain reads DAMVIQNPRYQVTQFGKPVTLSCSQTLNHNVMYWYQQKSSQAPKLLFHYYDKDFNNEADTPDNFQSRRPNTSFCFLDIRSPGLGDTAMYLCATSGGRNEKLFFGSGTQLSVL.

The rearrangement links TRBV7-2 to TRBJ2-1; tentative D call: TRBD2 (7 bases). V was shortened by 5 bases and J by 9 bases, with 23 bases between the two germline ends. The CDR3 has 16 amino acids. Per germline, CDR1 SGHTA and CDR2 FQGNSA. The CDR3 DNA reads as TGTGCCAGCAGCGCACTAGGGGGGGGAATTGATCGTGAGCAGTTCTTC. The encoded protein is CASSALGGGIDREQFF.

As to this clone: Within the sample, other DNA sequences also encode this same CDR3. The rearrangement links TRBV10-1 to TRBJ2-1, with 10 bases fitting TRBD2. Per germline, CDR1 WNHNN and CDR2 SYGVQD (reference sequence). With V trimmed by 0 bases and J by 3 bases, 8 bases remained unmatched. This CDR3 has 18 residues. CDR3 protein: CASSESKIAGGVYNEQFF. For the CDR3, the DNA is TGCGCCAGCAGTGAGTCAAAGATAGCGGGGGGAGTCTACAATGAGCAGTTCTTC.

In nucleotides, the CDR3 is TGTGCCAGCAGTCGCTCCCATCAGCCCCAGCATTTT. It codes for CASSRSHQPQHF. V and J are TRBV6-6 and TRBJ1-5; D gene unclear. V was clipped by 5 bases and J by 5 bases, with 7 bases between them. Germline CDR1 reads MNHNY; CDR2 reads SVGAGI (reference sequence). The CDR3 extends over 12 amino acids.

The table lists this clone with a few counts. As DNA, the CDR3 is TGTGCCAGCTGGGACAGGGACCACGAGCAGTACTTC. Translation: CASWDRDHEQYF. The V call is TRBV6-5, the J call TRBJ2-7; 9 bases are a match to TRBD1. CDR3 size: 12 residues. J gave up 5 bases and V 8 bases, and 4 bases lay outside the gene matches. Germline loops: CDR1 MNHEY, CDR2 SVGAGI.